This TCR beta chain was captured in a study of blood T cell repertoires in COVID-19. Sequenced by immunoSEQ multiplex PCR; TCRdb stores in-frame clones only, minus some. The table records 140,000 to 150,000 clones, over 75% of them present only once. Trimming cost V 10 bases and J 3 bases, with 13 bases left between them. Per the germline V gene, CDR1 is MNHNY and CDR2 is SVGAGI (reference sequence). The CDR3 contains 13 residues. This clone was found once. Sequencing was carried out using peripheral blood. V usage is TRBV6-6 and J usage is TRBJ1-5; D might be TRBD1 (5 bases). This clonotype originated in a man between 60 and 70 years old with active or convalescent COVID-19. CDR3 loop: CATQAIINQPQHF. CDR3 DNA: TGTGCCACACAGGCTATAATCAATCAGCCCCAGCATTTT.